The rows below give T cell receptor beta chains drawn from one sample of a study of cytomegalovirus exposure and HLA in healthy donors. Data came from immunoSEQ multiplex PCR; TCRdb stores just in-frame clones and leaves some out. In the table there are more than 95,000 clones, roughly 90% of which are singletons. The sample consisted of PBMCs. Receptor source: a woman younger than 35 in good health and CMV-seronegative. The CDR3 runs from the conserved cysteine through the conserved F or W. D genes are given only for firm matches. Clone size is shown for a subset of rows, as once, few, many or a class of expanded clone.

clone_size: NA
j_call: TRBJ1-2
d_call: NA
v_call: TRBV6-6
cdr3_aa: CASSRDGNYGYTF
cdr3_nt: TGTGCCAGCAGTCGTGACGGGAACTATGGCTACACCTTC

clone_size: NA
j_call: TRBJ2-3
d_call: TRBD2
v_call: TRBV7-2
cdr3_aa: CASSLRRERTDTQYF
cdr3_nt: TGTGCCAGCAGCTTAAGGCGGGAGCGCACAGATACGCAGTATTTT

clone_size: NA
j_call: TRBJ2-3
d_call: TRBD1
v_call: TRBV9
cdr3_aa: CASSPWDRATDTQYF
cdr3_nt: TGTGCCAGCAGCCCCTGGGACAGAGCCACAGATACGCAGTATTTT

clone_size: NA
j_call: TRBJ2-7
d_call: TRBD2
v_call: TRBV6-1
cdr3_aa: CASSVRPSGYYEQYF
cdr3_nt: TGTGCCAGCAGTGTACGACCTAGCGGCTACTACGAGCAGTACTTC

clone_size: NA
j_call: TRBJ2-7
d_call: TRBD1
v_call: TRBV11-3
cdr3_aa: CASSEVDRGHYEQYF
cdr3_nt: TGTGCCAGCAGCGAAGTAGACAGGGGACACTACGAGCAGTACTTC

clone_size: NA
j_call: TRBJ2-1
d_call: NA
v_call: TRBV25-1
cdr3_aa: CASSFSGIYNEQFF
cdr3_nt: TGTGCCAGCAGTTTTAGCGGTATTTACAATGAGCAGTTCTTC

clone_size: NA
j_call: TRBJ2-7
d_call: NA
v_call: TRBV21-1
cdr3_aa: CASSKQRLTTYEQYF
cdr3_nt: TGTGCCAGCAGCAAACAGCGGCTAACTACCTACGAGCAGTACTTC

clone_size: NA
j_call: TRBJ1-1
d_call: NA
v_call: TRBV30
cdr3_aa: CAWKLEILNTEAFF
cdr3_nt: TGTGCCTGGAAGCTAGAAATCCTGAACACTGAAGCTTTCTTT

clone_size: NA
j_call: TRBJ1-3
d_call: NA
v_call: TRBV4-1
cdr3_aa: CASSQVGQGTGNTIYF
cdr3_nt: TGCGCCAGCAGCCAAGTTGGTCAGGGTACTGGAAACACCATATATTTT

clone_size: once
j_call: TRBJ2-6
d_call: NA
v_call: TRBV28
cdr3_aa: CASSQGLSGANVLTF
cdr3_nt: TGTGCCAGCAGCCAGGGCCTCTCTGGGGCCAACGTCCTGACTTTC

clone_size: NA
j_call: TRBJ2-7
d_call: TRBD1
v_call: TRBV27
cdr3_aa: CASSARDRAPYEQYF
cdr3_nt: TGTGCCAGCAGTGCTAGGGACAGGGCCCCCTACGAGCAGTACTTC

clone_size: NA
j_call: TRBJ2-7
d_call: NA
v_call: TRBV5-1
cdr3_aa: CASSLGLGGYEQYF
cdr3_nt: TGCGCCAGCAGCTTGGGTCTTGGCGGCTACGAGCAGTACTTC

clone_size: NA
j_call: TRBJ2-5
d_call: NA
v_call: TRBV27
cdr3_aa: CASSPNRDQETQYF
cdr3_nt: TGTGCCAGCAGTCCAAACAGAGATCAAGAGACCCAGTACTTC